The source of this T cell receptor beta chain is a study of blood T cell repertoires in COVID-19. Looking at the study overall: Italy, Spain and the United States were the sources of the convalescent and acute COVID-19 samples.

Followed longitudinally, the Seattle patients had been enrolled during active infection. Germline-derived CDR1 and CDR2 are LGHDT and YNNKEL (reference sequence). The CDR3 spans 15 residues. Trimming left V 1 base short and J 6 bases short, with 12 bases between. Measured with immunoSEQ multiplex PCR; TCRdb has only the in-frame clones, and not every one. The top ten clones hold more than 0.8% of a sample with 200,000 to 300,000 clones, around 90% of them seen once. Source material: peripheral blood. This receptor was taken from a man aged 30-40 years with COVID-19, enrolled during active disease. The chain combines TRBV3-1 (or the pseudogene TRBV3-2) with TRBJ2-2; D is undetermined. The CDR3 sequence is CASSQGVSGAGELFF. The CDR3 DNA sequence: TGTGCCAGCAGCCAAGGGGTGTCGGGTGCCGGGGAGCTGTTTTTT.